This TCR beta chain emerged from a study of blood T cell repertoires in COVID-19. CDR1 and CDR2 from the germline V gene are KGHSH and LQKENI. This CDR3 has 14 residues. V shed 4 bases, J shed 5 bases, and the junction held 6 bases outside the gene matches. Only in-frame clones appear in the TCRdb table, and some are missing; sequencing was by immunoSEQ multiplex PCR. This sample has 120,000 or so clones, with 70% to 90% found just once. This receptor was identified in a woman of 80 years or more with acute or convalescent COVID-19. The gene calls are TRBV18 and TRBJ1-1; the match to TRBD1 covers 8 bases. The sample comprised peripheral blood. CDR3 in DNA: TGTGCCAGCTCACTTGGCAGGGGGCGAACTGAAGCTTTCTTT. Protein product: CASSLGRGRTEAFF.